This is a list of T cell receptor beta chains from one sample in a study of T cell repertoires in cytomegalovirus infection. Each CDR3 protein gets one entry after TCRdb re-called the reads with MiXCR. Of approximately 500,000 distinct CDR3 sequences detected, less than 30% appear once; the ten largest clones hold approximately 13%. Sample: PBMCs. These receptors originate from a human donor in good health (CMV status not recorded). Some clones in this sample may be carry-over from other donors' samples. Both conserved end residues are part of each CDR3. Fields, in order: D gene, V gene, J gene, clone size, CDR3 protein, CDR3 DNA. D genes are given only for firm matches. Rows give clone size only sometimes, using once, few, many, or a class for an expanded clone.

d_gene: NA
v_gene: TRBV12-3/TRBV12-4
j_gene: TRBJ1-1
abundance: NA
CDR3aa: CASSFSSLAEAFF
CDR3nt: TGTGCCAGCAGTTTTTCTTCCCTGGCAGAAGCTTTCTTT

d_gene: TRBD2
v_gene: TRBV7-2
j_gene: TRBJ2-3
abundance: many
CDR3aa: CASSRLPAGATDTQYF
CDR3nt: TGTGCCAGCAGCCGTCTGCCGGCGGGAGCCACAGATACGCAGTATTTT

d_gene: TRBD2
v_gene: TRBV20-1
j_gene: TRBJ2-6
abundance: NA
CDR3aa: CSARVPLTSGSNSGANVLTF
CDR3nt: TGCAGTGCTAGAGTACCCTTGACTAGCGGGTCTAACTCTGGGGCCAACGTCCTGACTTTC

d_gene: TRBD2
v_gene: TRBV12-3/TRBV12-4
j_gene: TRBJ2-7
abundance: NA
CDR3aa: CASRETSGNPSYEQYF
CDR3nt: TGTGCCAGCAGGGAGACTAGCGGGAACCCCTCCTACGAGCAGTACTTC

d_gene: TRBD1
v_gene: TRBV6-2/TRBV6-3
j_gene: TRBJ2-2
abundance: NA
CDR3aa: CASSRQGVAGELFF
CDR3nt: TGTGCCAGCAGTAGGCAGGGGGTTGCCGGGGAGCTGTTTTTT

d_gene: TRBD2
v_gene: TRBV5-4
j_gene: TRBJ2-3
abundance: few
CDR3aa: CASSLAGAGPSTDTQYF
CDR3nt: TGTGCCAGCAGCTTGGCCGGAGCGGGACCTAGCACAGATACGCAGTATTTT

d_gene: NA
v_gene: TRBV10-3
j_gene: TRBJ2-1
abundance: NA
CDR3aa: CAISGPKDEQFF
CDR3nt: TGTGCCATCAGTGGGCCGAAGGATGAGCAGTTCTTC

d_gene: NA
v_gene: TRBV20-1
j_gene: TRBJ1-5
abundance: NA
CDR3aa: CSASVEGHGIGFGQPQHF
CDR3nt: TGCAGTGCTAGTGTAGAGGGACATGGGATTGGGTTTGGTCAGCCCCAGCATTTT

d_gene: NA
v_gene: TRBV13
j_gene: TRBJ2-2
abundance: few
CDR3aa: CASSFNAGELFF
CDR3nt: TGTGCCAGCAGCTTCAACGCCGGGGAGCTGTTTTTT

d_gene: NA
v_gene: TRBV7-2
j_gene: TRBJ1-4
abundance: few
CDR3aa: CASSPSLAARPFF
CDR3nt: TGTGCCAGCAGCCCGAGCCTGGCCGCCCGTCCGTTTTTT

d_gene: NA
v_gene: TRBV11-2
j_gene: TRBJ2-1
abundance: many
CDR3aa: CASSLRVYEQFF
CDR3nt: TGTGCCAGCAGCTTACGGGTCTATGAGCAGTTCTTC

d_gene: NA
v_gene: TRBV7-6
j_gene: TRBJ1-4
abundance: few
CDR3aa: CASSLHAGGEKLFF
CDR3nt: TGTGCCAGCAGCTTACATGCCGGAGGCGAAAAACTGTTTTTT

d_gene: NA
v_gene: TRBV7-9
j_gene: TRBJ1-5
abundance: NA
CDR3aa: CASSFDANQPQHF
CDR3nt: TGTGCCAGCAGCTTTGACGCTAATCAGCCCCAGCATTTT

d_gene: NA
v_gene: TRBV12-3/TRBV12-4
j_gene: TRBJ2-1
abundance: many
CDR3aa: CASSLFSFQAAEQFF
CDR3nt: TGTGCCAGCAGTTTATTTTCGTTCCAGGCGGCTGAGCAGTTCTTC

d_gene: NA
v_gene: TRBV5-1
j_gene: TRBJ2-5
abundance: many
CDR3aa: CASSIGGSGTVKTQYF
CDR3nt: TGCGCCAGCAGTATCGGAGGGTCCGGGACCGTCAAGACCCAGTACTTC

d_gene: NA
v_gene: TRBV25-1
j_gene: TRBJ1-1
abundance: NA
CDR3aa: CASRGVGNTEAFF
CDR3nt: TGTGCCAGCCGAGGGGTCGGGAACACTGAAGCTTTCTTT

d_gene: NA
v_gene: TRBV20-1
j_gene: TRBJ2-3
abundance: many
CDR3aa: CSARPFKLGEGGDTQYF
CDR3nt: TGCAGTGCTAGACCCTTCAAACTCGGCGAGGGGGGTGATACGCAGTATTTT

d_gene: NA
v_gene: TRBV4-1
j_gene: TRBJ1-2
abundance: NA
CDR3aa: CASSYPDRNYGYTF
CDR3nt: TGCGCCAGCAGCTATCCAGACAGAAACTATGGCTACACCTTC

d_gene: TRBD1
v_gene: TRBV19
j_gene: TRBJ1-4
abundance: few
CDR3aa: CASSIAGGSEKLFF
CDR3nt: TGTGCCAGTAGTATCGCAGGGGGGTCAGAAAAACTGTTTTTT

d_gene: NA
v_gene: TRBV6-1
j_gene: TRBJ1-5
abundance: many
CDR3aa: CASSELPGTAMPQHF
CDR3nt: TGTGCCAGCAGTGAACTCCCAGGTACTGCAATGCCCCAGCATTTT

d_gene: NA
v_gene: TRBV6-5
j_gene: TRBJ2-3
abundance: few
CDR3aa: CASSYSVFGDTQYF
CDR3nt: TGTGCCAGCAGTTACTCGGTTTTTGGAGATACGCAGTATTTT

d_gene: NA
v_gene: TRBV10-3
j_gene: TRBJ2-3
abundance: NA
CDR3aa: CAISDSHRRGPPLPSTDTQYF
CDR3nt: TGTGCCATCAGTGACTCCCATCGGCGGGGGCCTCCTCTACCAAGCACAGATACGCAGTATTTT

d_gene: TRBD1
v_gene: TRBV28
j_gene: TRBJ2-7
abundance: NA
CDR3aa: CASSLRTGGREQYF
CDR3nt: TGTGCCAGCAGTTTACGGACAGGGGGCCGCGAGCAGTACTTC

d_gene: NA
v_gene: TRBV7-2
j_gene: TRBJ2-4
abundance: many
CDR3aa: CASSFNSGTKNIQYF
CDR3nt: TGTGCCAGCAGCTTTAACTCGGGTACCAAAAACATTCAGTACTTC

d_gene: NA
v_gene: TRBV10-3
j_gene: TRBJ2-3
abundance: NA
CDR3aa: CATSDYRALAKDTQYF
CDR3nt: TGTGCCACCTCGGACTACCGGGCCCTAGCTAAAGATACGCAGTATTTT

d_gene: TRBD1
v_gene: TRBV29-1
j_gene: TRBJ1-2
abundance: NA
CDR3aa: CSVDLPGQVPFRWGYTF
CDR3nt: TGCAGCGTTGATTTACCGGGACAGGTCCCCTTTCGTTGGGGCTACACCTTC

d_gene: TRBD2
v_gene: TRBV7-2
j_gene: TRBJ2-1
abundance: few
CDR3aa: CASRSGSYNEQFF
CDR3nt: TGTGCCAGTCGGAGCGGGAGCTACAATGAGCAGTTCTTC

d_gene: NA
v_gene: TRBV7-9
j_gene: TRBJ1-4
abundance: few
CDR3aa: CASSQRASLGNEKLFF
CDR3nt: TGTGCCAGCAGCCAGAGGGCGTCCCTAGGGAATGAAAAACTGTTTTTT

d_gene: TRBD1
v_gene: TRBV29-1
j_gene: TRBJ2-1
abundance: NA
CDR3aa: CSVGGQGIHEQFF
CDR3nt: TGCAGCGTAGGGGGACAGGGGATCCATGAGCAGTTCTTC

d_gene: TRBD2
v_gene: TRBV12-3/TRBV12-4
j_gene: TRBJ2-6
abundance: few
CDR3aa: CASSDWTSGGFSGANVLTF
CDR3nt: TGTGCCAGCAGTGATTGGACTAGCGGGGGGTTCTCTGGGGCCAACGTCCTGACTTTC

d_gene: NA
v_gene: TRBV28
j_gene: TRBJ1-2
abundance: NA
CDR3aa: CASSFDGGVYGYTF
CDR3nt: TGTGCCAGCAGTTTTGATGGGGGGGTCTATGGCTACACCTTC

d_gene: TRBD1
v_gene: TRBV7-2
j_gene: TRBJ1-3
abundance: many
CDR3aa: CASSLTGTAGNTIYF
CDR3nt: TGTGCCAGCAGCTTAACCGGGACAGCTGGAAACACCATATATTTT

d_gene: NA
v_gene: TRBV4-1
j_gene: TRBJ2-7
abundance: NA
CDR3aa: CASSQYPGWAYEQYF
CDR3nt: TGCGCCAGCAGCCAATATCCGGGGTGGGCTTACGAGCAGTACTTC

d_gene: NA
v_gene: TRBV18
j_gene: TRBJ2-7
abundance: many
CDR3aa: CASSPGAGALPYEQYF
CDR3nt: TGTGCCAGCTCACCGGGCGCGGGTGCCCTCCCCTACGAGCAGTACTTC

d_gene: TRBD2
v_gene: TRBV20-1
j_gene: TRBJ2-7
abundance: NA
CDR3aa: CSAREGLAGVYEQYF
CDR3nt: TGCAGTGCTAGAGAAGGACTAGCGGGAGTCTACGAGCAGTACTTC

d_gene: NA
v_gene: TRBV7-9
j_gene: TRBJ2-5
abundance: many
CDR3aa: CASSLELARETQYF
CDR3nt: TGTGCCAGCAGCTTAGAGCTGGCCAGAGAGACCCAGTACTTC

d_gene: NA
v_gene: TRBV4-3
j_gene: TRBJ1-1
abundance: few
CDR3aa: CASSQEPGGARGTEAFF
CDR3nt: TGCGCCAGCAGCCAAGAGCCCGGCGGGGCGAGGGGCACTGAAGCTTTCTTT

d_gene: NA
v_gene: TRBV18
j_gene: TRBJ2-5
abundance: NA
CDR3aa: CASSPADGETQYF
CDR3nt: TGTGCCAGCTCACCAGCTGACGGGGAGACCCAGTACTTC

d_gene: NA
v_gene: TRBV20-1
j_gene: TRBJ1-5
abundance: NA
CDR3aa: CSVAPPNQPQHF
CDR3nt: TGCAGTGTGGCACCACCTAATCAGCCCCAGCATTTT

d_gene: TRBD2
v_gene: TRBV11-2
j_gene: TRBJ2-3
abundance: many
CDR3aa: CASSDGTSYRDTQYF
CDR3nt: TGTGCCAGCAGCGATGGGACTAGCTATCGAGATACGCAGTATTTT

d_gene: NA
v_gene: TRBV12-3/TRBV12-4
j_gene: TRBJ1-2
abundance: NA
CDR3aa: CASSQVKGTYGYTF
CDR3nt: TGTGCCAGCAGCCAAGTTAAAGGGACCTATGGCTACACCTTC

d_gene: TRBD1
v_gene: TRBV7-2
j_gene: TRBJ1-5
abundance: many
CDR3aa: CASSSTTGLFQPQHF
CDR3nt: TGTGCCAGCAGCTCCACGACAGGGCTGTTTCAGCCCCAGCATTTT

d_gene: NA
v_gene: TRBV29-1
j_gene: TRBJ2-1
abundance: few
CDR3aa: CIVGSSYNEQFF
CDR3nt: TGCATCGTAGGGAGCTCCTACAATGAGCAGTTCTTC

d_gene: NA
v_gene: TRBV7-2
j_gene: TRBJ2-2
abundance: few
CDR3aa: CASSSMGNTGELFF
CDR3nt: TGTGCCAGCAGCTCAATGGGAAACACCGGGGAGCTGTTTTTT

d_gene: TRBD1
v_gene: TRBV12-3/TRBV12-4
j_gene: TRBJ1-4
abundance: few
CDR3aa: CASSPGQPRGLFF
CDR3nt: TGTGCCAGCAGCCCGGGACAGCCAAGGGGACTGTTTTTT

d_gene: TRBD1
v_gene: TRBV6-1
j_gene: TRBJ2-7
abundance: NA
CDR3aa: CASRPGQEYYEQYF
CDR3nt: TGTGCCAGCAGACCGGGACAGGAATACTACGAGCAGTACTTC

d_gene: TRBD2
v_gene: TRBV12-3/TRBV12-4
j_gene: TRBJ2-1
abundance: NA
CDR3aa: CASSLAVPGLAGYNEQFF
CDR3nt: TGTGCCAGCAGTTTAGCGGTCCCGGGACTAGCGGGATACAATGAGCAGTTCTTC